These 19 T cell receptor beta chains were sequenced from one sample in a study of cytomegalovirus exposure and HLA in healthy donors (dated by TCRdb to about 2017). Libraries were prepared through the immunoSEQ multiplex PCR assay. A mixture of 60 forward primers for TCR Vbeta segments and 13 reverse primers for TCR Jbeta segments was used in the multiplex PCR. This is the immuneACCESS table as TCRdb keeps it, with only in-frame sequences that have V and J called. A part of the clones is gone; compared with another copy, unresolved V genes explain less than half, and the rest is unexplained. This sample is represented by approximately 150,000 clones; about 70% of them were singletons. The top ten hold roughly 10% of the sample. Sequencing was done on a sample of PBMCs. These receptors all stem from a man in his thirties or forties in good health and CMV-seropositive.

This clone was seen more than once but under ten times. Here the CDR3 reads CASTLLGGKSYNEQFF. CDR3 nucleotide sequence: TGTGCCAGCACCCTCCTGGGGGGGAAGTCCTACAATGAGCAGTTCTTC. This chain connects TRBV2 to TRBJ2-1; 7 positions match TRBD2. The V gene end was trimmed by 7 bases and the J gene end by 1 base; junction bases not matched to a gene: 10. Germline values: CDR1 SNHLY, CDR2 FYNNEI. The CDR3 length is 16 residues.

There are a few counts of this clone. J is TRBJ2-1 and V is TRBV10-1; TRBD2 matches 9 bases. The germline gives CDR1 WNHNN, CDR2 SYGVQD (reference sequence). This CDR3 spans 16 amino acids. With V trimmed by 9 bases and J by 4 bases, 13 bases remained unmatched. CDR3 protein: CARPFRRGGDYNEQFF. The CDR3 DNA reads TGCGCCAGACCGTTTAGGCGGGGGGGGGATTACAATGAGCAGTTCTTC.

The sample holds a few counts of this clone. One junction end disagrees with the germline gene, perhaps due to a read error. The genes are TRBV7-9 and TRBJ1-1; 8 nucleotides agree with TRBD1. The CDR3 contains 14 residues. The germline V gene has CDR1 SEHNR and CDR2 FQNEAQ (reference sequence). The CDR3 nucleotides are TGTTCCAGCAGCGTCGGACAGGGTATCACTGAAGCTTTCTTT. Translated: CSSSVGQGITEAFF.

The gene calls are TRBV7-5 and TRBJ1-1; no DNA check was done on the table's D call, TRBD1. TRBV7-5 is reported as a pseudogene. The CDR3 totals 14 residues. The CDR3 region is CVRRPDRGFPEAFF. The DNA for the CDR3 is TGTGTCAGAAGGCCGGACAGGGGGTTCCCTGAAGCTTTCTTT.

V gene TRBV28 combines with J gene TRBJ2-3; 10 nucleotides match TRBD1. Losses at the gene ends were 5 bases for V and 4 bases for J; bases not matched to a gene: 6. The CDR3 covers 15 residues. The V gene's germline CDR1 is MDHEN and CDR2 SYDVKM. The CDR3, as DNA: TGTGCCAGCAGTCTCGGACAGGGGGATTCAGATACGCAGTATTTT. Translation: CASSLGQGDSDTQYF.

The chain links TRBV28 to TRBJ2-7, with D possibly TRBD2 on 6 matching bases. The ends were cut back, 6 bases at V and 0 bases at J, with 15 bases in the middle. The CDR3 is made up of 15 amino acids. CDR1 and CDR2 (germline): MDHEN, SYDVKM. In nucleotides, the CDR3 is TGTGCCAGCAGCCCACCGGGACTTCTCTCCTACGAGCAGTACTTC. This gives the protein CASSPPGLLSYEQYF.

This clone was recorded a few times. This sequence joins TRBV6-1 and TRBJ1-2; 8 bases agree with TRBD1. The CDR3 is 15 amino acids. V was clipped by 3 bases and J by 3 bases; unmatched bases: 6. The germline V gene has CDR1 MNHNS and CDR2 SASEGT. The CDR3 nucleotides read TGTGCCAGCAGTGATGTACCAGGGGGCTACTATGGCTACACCTTC. Its translation: CASSDVPGGYYGYTF.

The chain employs TRBV2 and TRBJ2-5; 11 nucleotides align to TRBD2. The J call may be in error: the DNA end matches TRBJ2-7 better. Germline V lookup: CDR1 SNHLY, CDR2 FYNNEI. The CDR3 sequence is 15 residues long. CDR3 in DNA: TGTGCCAGCAGAGCCGGGACTAGCGGAACCTACGAGCAGTACTTC. This gives the protein CASRAGTSGTYEQYF.

J is TRBJ1-2 and V is TRBV7-6; D is undetermined. V shed 4 bases and J shed 7 bases, with 13 bases lying between them. The germline V gene encodes CDR1 SGHVS and CDR2 FNYEAQ. There are 13 residues in the CDR3. The CDR3 spells CASSSGLSGGYTF. DNA for the CDR3: TGTGCCAGCAGCTCCGGACTGAGTGGTGGCTACACCTTC.

V usage is TRBV6-5 and J usage is TRBJ2-7; D may be TRBD2 (5 bases). Deletions cut 5 bases from V and 5 bases from J, with 13 bases between. The CDR3 has 13 residues. The germline V gene has CDR1 MNHEY and CDR2 SVGAGI. The CDR3 DNA reads TGTGCCAGCAGTCGTGACTACATCGACGAGCAGTACTTC. As protein: CASSRDYIDEQYF.

This clone was picked up a small number of times. The genes are TRBV6-1 and TRBJ1-1; D gene uncertain. Germline V lookup: CDR1 MNHNS, CDR2 SASEGT. The CDR3 extends over 13 amino acids. Trimming shortened V by 4 bases and J by 2 bases, and 8 bases separated the two germline ends. The CDR3 DNA follows: TGTGCCAGCAGTGCGTCAGTTAACACTGAAGCTTTCTTT. Translating it yields CASSASVNTEAFF.

CDR3: CASSPWTENQPQHF. The CDR3 region has the DNA TGTGCCAGCAGCCCCTGGACAGAGAATCAGCCCCAGCATTTT. The chain carries TRBV28 and TRBJ1-5; tentatively, D is TRBD1 (6 bases). This CDR3 region has 14 residues. The germline CDR1 and CDR2 sequences are MDHEN and SYDVKM. V shed 6 bases and J shed 4 bases, with 13 bases lying between them.

This chain connects TRBV7-7 to TRBJ2-2, with 11 bases fitting TRBD2. Germline lookup yields CDR1 SSHAT and CDR2 FNYEAQ (reference sequence). This CDR3 has 17 residues. The junction had 9 bases not matched to a gene; V was cut back by 5 bases and J by 4 bases. This chain's CDR3 is CASSPRVTSGITGELFF. In DNA, the CDR3 is TGTGCCAGCAGCCCGAGGGTGACTAGCGGGATCACCGGGGAGCTGTTTTTT. Using reference TRBV7-7 and TRBJ2-2 for the parts outside the CDR3, the full variable domain is GAGVSQSPRYKVTKRGQDVTLRCDPISSHATLYWYQQALGQGPEFLTYFNYEAQPDKSGLPSDRFSAERPEGSISTLTIQRTEQRDSAMYRCASSPRVTSGITGELFFGEGSRLTVL.

The chain joins TRBV5-8 to TRBJ2-1; no clear D gene. The V gene lost 0 bases and the J gene lost 4 bases, with 8 bases spanning the gap. The CDR3 consists of 14 residues. Per germline, CDR1 SGHTS and CDR2 YDEGEE. The CDR3 region has the DNA TGTGCCAGCAGCTTGGCCTTTTCTTACAATGAGCAGTTCTTC. This encodes CASSLAFSYNEQFF.

The gene calls are TRBV7-2 and TRBJ2-7; perhaps TRBD1 as D (5 bases). CDR3 length equals 13 residues. The germline V gene has CDR1 SGHTA and CDR2 FQGNSA. V was pared by 2 bases and J by 4 bases, with 9 bases between. CDR3 loop: CASSLWKGYEQYF. The CDR3 coding sequence is TGTGCCAGCAGCTTATGGAAGGGGTACGAGCAGTACTTC.

The sample holds a few counts of this clone. The chain links TRBV2 to TRBJ1-1, with D possibly being TRBD1 (5 bases). The CDR3 spans 16 residues. V was trimmed by 7 bases and J by 7 bases, leaving 25 bases between them. Germline V gene lookup returns CDR1 SNHLY and CDR2 FYNNEI. The CDR3 here is CASNAGGHQELNEAFF. The CDR3 region has the DNA TGTGCCAGCAACGCTGGTGGACACCAGGAACTCAATGAAGCTTTCTTT.

The chain is built from TRBV19 and TRBJ1-3; unclear D gene. V lost 6 bases and J lost 0, with 12 bases in between. Per germline, CDR1 LNHDA and CDR2 SQIVND (reference sequence). CDR3 length: 15 amino acids. CDR3 bases: TGTGCCAGTAGAATAAACCAGCGCTCTGGAAACACCATATATTTT. Translation: CASRINQRSGNTIYF.

This clone was seen a few times. The chain uses TRBV10-3 and TRBJ2-7; 7 positions agree with TRBD1. Germline V lookup: CDR1 ENHRY, CDR2 SYGVKD. The length of the CDR3 is 13 residues. Trimming took 0 bases from V and 7 from J; bases not matched to a gene: 3. The CDR3 nucleotides read TGTGCCATCAGTGAGTCAGGGGGCGGGGAGCAGTACTTC. Its translation is CAISESGGGEQYF.

The CDR3 loop is CASSLTGNIQYF. As DNA, the CDR3 is TGTGCCAGCAGCTTAACAGGGAACATTCAGTACTTC. V is TRBV7-9 and J is TRBJ2-4, with D possibly TRBD1 on 6 matching bases. There are 12 residues in the CDR3. The V gene's germline CDR1 is SEHNR and CDR2 FQNEAQ (reference sequence). Trimming left V 2 bases short and J 7 bases short, with 6 bases between.